A selection of T cell receptor beta chains follows, all from one sample in a study of shared clonotypes between healthy human individuals. The assay was immunoSEQ multiplex PCR, and TCRdb's table has in-frame clones only and misses some. The sample carries some 530,000 clones, 81% recorded once. The sequencing input was PBMCs. The origin of the receptors is a woman in her forties in good health. Some clones in this sample may be carry-over from other donors' samples. Both conserved end residues are trimmed from each CDR3.

v_call	j_call	cdr3_aa
TRBV6-1	TRBJ1-2	ASSEIRVFGYT
TRBV7-2	TRBJ1-2	ASSVSGYGYT
TRBV5-6	TRBJ2-7	ASSLGWMSLAGAEQY
TRBV7-8	TRBJ1-2	ASSPTGFEGYT
TRBV15	TRBJ1-5	ATSRDYDQPQH
TRBV10-2	TRBJ2-1	ASSAAQATSGNNEQF
TRBV18	TRBJ2-7	ASSPPTGGYEQY
TRBV11-2	TRBJ2-1	ASSLVPPYRGLKF
TRBV7-8	TRBJ2-7	ASSLPSYEQY
TRBV29-1	TRBJ2-1	SVGPTSGPYNEQF
TRBV18	TRBJ2-5	ASSGQGEETQY
TRBV28	TRBJ2-7	ASRKGGSSYEQY
TRBV21-1	TRBJ2-7	ASSKQGTFGLYEQY
TRBV6-6	TRBJ2-7	ASSSGASLYEQY
TRBV15	TRBJ2-2	ATSPEVGAPVSTGELF